This T cell receptor (beta chain) was recorded in a study of shared clonotypes between healthy human individuals. Study-level background: Every donor yielded three CD4 naive, three CD4 memory, two CD8 naive and one CD8 memory plate.

Source study methods: Because ImmunoSEQ provided only junction sequences with no quality scores, the filtering differed. Libraries were prepared by immunoSEQ multiplex PCR; TCRdb keeps only in-frame clonotypes and omits some of them. That table is the source of V, J and clone size, and D and trimming were worked out from the DNA. The top ten hold about 1.5% of the sample, which has some 1 million clones, more than 60% seen once. The receptor comes from a man aged 18 to 29 in good health. The sequencing sample was made of memory CD4+ T cells sorted from blood. Noted subset: CD45RA-negative fraction.

The CDR3 protein is CASGGVTSGRNEQFF. Here the CDR3 DNA reads TGTGCCAGCGGTGGGGTTACTAGCGGGAGGAATGAGCAGTTCTTC. The V and J genes are TRBV7-2 and TRBJ2-1; 12 positions agree with TRBD2. V shed 8 bases and J 7 bases; nucleotides not matched to a gene: 9. The CDR3 covers 15 residues. Germline CDR1 is SGHTA and CDR2 is FQGNSA. The full variable domain, completed using reference TRBV7-2 and TRBJ2-1, is GAGVSQSPSNKVTEKGKDVELRCDPISGHTALYWYRQSLGQGLEFLIYFQGNSAPDKSGLPSDRFSAERTGGSVSTLTIQRTQQEDSAVYLCASGGVTSGRNEQFFGPGTRLTVL.